This T cell receptor (beta chain) was sequenced in a study of shared clonotypes between healthy human individuals. Study information: Donors were a couple of women and three men aged 18 to 49. Study results and limitations: Relative to clonotypes present in all four donors, those not shared had lower generation probabilities. When naive CD4 clonotypes were compared across a few donors, about 4.9% were shared.

Genomic DNA of every subset was divided equally among multiple immunoSEQ plates. TCRdb keeps only in-frame clones here, not all; method: immunoSEQ multiplex PCR. The sample consists of 2 million or so clones, 85% to 95% of them appearing once. Comments on this clone: Its matching antigen is unknown.

The CDR3 loop spans 17 amino acids. Per the germline V gene, CDR1 is SGHTA and CDR2 is FQGNSA. Trimming stripped 5 bases from V and 2 bases from J, with 18 bases between. The chain combines TRBV7-2 with TRBJ2-2, with TRBD2 as a possible D gene (5 bases). The sequencing sample was made of naive CD4+ T cells sorted from blood. Subset here: CD45RA+ positively selected. The sequence was obtained from a man aged 18 to 29 in good health. CDR3 DNA: TGTGCCAGCAGCCTGCCGGGGAGCCGACGTAACACCGGGGAGCTGTTTTTT. It translates to CASSLPGSRRNTGELFF.